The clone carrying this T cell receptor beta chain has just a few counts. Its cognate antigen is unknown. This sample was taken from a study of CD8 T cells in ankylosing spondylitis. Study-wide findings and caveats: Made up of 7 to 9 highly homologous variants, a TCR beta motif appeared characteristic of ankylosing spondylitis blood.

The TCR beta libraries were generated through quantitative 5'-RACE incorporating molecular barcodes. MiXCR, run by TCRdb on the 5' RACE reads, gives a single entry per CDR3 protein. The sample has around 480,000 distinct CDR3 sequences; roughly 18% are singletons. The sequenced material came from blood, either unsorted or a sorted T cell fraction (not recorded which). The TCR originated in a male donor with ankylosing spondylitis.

The CDR3 protein is CASSQDRGRDRAYEQYF. The DNA for the CDR3 is TGTGCCAGCAGCCAAGATAGGGGCCGGGACAGGGCCTACGAGCAGTACTTC. The J gene is TRBJ2-7, the V gene TRBV3-1; 9 bases fit TRBD1. Germline V gene lookup returns CDR1 LGHDT and CDR2 YNNKEL (reference sequence). V shed 0 bases, J shed 2 bases, and the junction held 8 bases outside the gene matches. There are 17 residues in the CDR3.